Included here is one T cell receptor (beta chain) sequence, with context. The clone's antigen remains unknown. No base-level quality is on record; no much larger clone is a single base apart. These data originate in a study of identifying expanded T cells in peripheral blood (dated by TCRdb to the late 2010s). In the study overall: Technical replicates were generated by sequencing separate aliquots of the same genomic DNA pool, and four replicates were compared pairwise.

The immunoSEQ Assay, which uses bias-controlled multiplex PCR amplification of genomic DNA, was used to profile TCRbeta CDR3 regions. Per the source publication's procedure: The absolute abundance of each unique TCRbeta CDR3 region was quantified after sequences were collapsed and filtered. Two models were used to test differential abundance: a binomial model (Fisher-equivalent) and a beta-binomial model that adds time-dependent variance fitted from healthy donors. Clones with fewer than 5 combined templates were removed, and a clone was called differentially abundant if the clone's Benjamini-Hochberg FDR was below 0.01. In the beta-binomial model, variance was expressed as a function of the total template count across the two samples, in the form v = (b*log(k)+a)^2. TCRdb re-hosts the immuneACCESS table, in-frame sequences only. Its copies lack some clones; in the studies checked, an unresolved V gene accounts for under half of them, and the cause for the rest is not known. The DNA was the basis for D and trimming; V, J and clone size are from that table. For this sample there are around 68,000 clones; around 87% appear just once. Around 4.6% of the sample is in the top ten clones.

No immune events, such as infections, were documented for the healthy donors during the collection period. Time-dependent variance in a beta-binomial model of T-cell clone differential abundance was calibrated using healthy-donor blood repertoires as a training cohort. There were about 10 healthy donors in the training cohort, of whom 3 were female and 7 were male. Donor ages ranged from about 25 to 64 years, with an average of about 40 years. Obtained from a commercial supplier, whole blood was collected from each healthy donor at three time points set two weeks apart. Genomic DNA was extracted from unsorted whole blood for immunosequencing. Trimmed from V: 5 bases; trimmed from J: 4 bases; junction bases lacking a gene match: 10. The germline V gene supplies CDR1 SGHTA and CDR2 FQGTGA. There are 16 amino acids in the CDR3, from cysteine to phenylalanine inclusive. Only the CDR3 portion is preserved as DNA: 48 bases, with reading frame beginning at the first base.

The study at large found these results: The authors expected that over much longer intervals, such as months to years, biological variance in healthy repertoires might increase even further. The binomial model flagged around 1.1 differentially abundant clones between technical replicates, compared with about 16 over about 2 weeks and 19 over four weeks. Across all healthy donors, variance in clone template counts between two-week samples was found to increase significantly with total template count. Across all healthy-donor time intervals, the beta-binomial model significantly cut both the number of clones called differentially abundant and the false-positive rate.

What was sequenced was blood. This receptor was identified in a person between 18 and 75 years old in good health. The chain links TRBV7-3 with TRBJ1-2, with 10 middle bases fitting TRBD1. The nucleotide sequence reads TGTGCCAGCAGCAGCCGACAGGGGGCGCGGGGCTATGGCTACACCTTC. The encoded protein is CASSSRQGARGYGYTF.